Below are 28 T cell receptor beta chains sequenced from a single sample in a study of low-dose radiotherapy and immunotherapy resistance in tumors. A constant-region primer paired with the V-primer adapter amplified TCRs over about 19 PCR cycles. TCRdb re-derived calls from the reads in MiXCR, one entry per CDR3 protein. The sample carries around 57,000 distinct CDR3 sequences, around a third recorded once. Sample time point: after trial treatment. Treatment specified: LDRT plus nivolumab, ipilimumab, low-dose cyclophosphamide and aspirin (RACIN trial). This specimen was PBMCs, taken after low-dose radiotherapy plus immunotherapy. The receptors originated from a male donor with rectosigmoid adenocarcinoma.

The chain combines TRBV6-4 with TRBJ1-5, with D perhaps TRBD1 (6 bases). Deletions cut 5 bases from V and 5 bases from J, with 10 bases between. CDR3 length: 13 amino acids. The germline gives CDR1 MRHNA, CDR2 SNTAGT. CDR3 nucleotides: TGTGCCAGCAGTACAGGGCCGGATCAGCCCCAGCATTTT. Encoded protein: CASSTGPDQPQHF.

There are many counts of this clonotype. This may arise from a read error, as a much more abundant clone is one base away. The chain uses TRBV3-1 and TRBJ2-7; 11 positions agree with TRBD1. The V and J ends lost 2 bases and 5 bases, in that order; junction bases with no gene match: 2. Germline V gene data show CDR1 as LGHDT and CDR2 as YNNKEL (reference sequence). The CDR3 has 14 residues. CDR3 loop: CASSQRTGGHEQYF. CDR3 bases: TGTGCCAGCAGCCAACGGACAGGGGGCCACGAGCAGTACTTC.

This clonotype has a handful of counts. This rearrangement joins TRBV5-1 to TRBJ1-1; maybe TRBD1 (6 bases). V gave up 4 bases and J gave up 0 bases, with 7 bases separating them. The CDR3 is 13 amino acids. The germline V gene encodes CDR1 SGHRS and CDR2 YFSETQ. The CDR3 bases are TGCGCCAGCAGCCGGACAGTGAACACTGAAGCTTTCTTT. This codes for CASSRTVNTEAFF.

The chain is built from TRBV29-1 and TRBJ1-3; 8 bases map to TRBD1. V lost 3 bases, J lost 0 bases, and 4 bases stayed unmatched. The CDR3 is made up of 15 amino acids. Germline loops: CDR1 SQVTM, CDR2 ANQGSEA. The CDR3 nucleotides are TGCAGCGTTGACCAGGGGGCCAGCTCTGGAAACACCATATATTTT. This translates into CSVDQGASSGNTIYF. Variable domain in full (rest from reference TRBV29-1 and TRBJ1-3): SAVISQKPSRDICQRGTSLTIQCQVDSQVTMMFWYRQQPGQSLTLIATANQGSEATYESGFVIDKFPISRPNLTFSTLTVSNMSPEDSSIYLCSVDQGASSGNTIYFGEGSWLTVV.

This clonotype was counted many times. V usage is TRBV7-6 and J usage is TRBJ2-1, with D unresolved. The CDR3 length is 16 residues. Germline V CDR1 and CDR2: SGHVS, FNYEAQ. V lost 4 bases to trimming and J lost 4 bases, with 17 bases between them. Here the CDR3 reads CASSSKSTAKYNEQFF. In DNA form, the CDR3 reads TGTGCCAGCAGCTCCAAATCCACAGCTAAATACAATGAGCAGTTCTTC. The whole variable domain, remainder taken from reference TRBV7-6 and TRBJ2-1, is GAGVSQSPRYKVTKRGQDVALRCDPISGHVSLYWYRQALGQGPEFLTYFNYEAQQDKSGLPNDRFSAERPEGSISTLTIQRTEQRDSAMYRCASSSKSTAKYNEQFFGPGTRLTVL.

This clonotype was recorded many times. The chain recombines TRBV12-3 or TRBV12-4 with TRBJ2-3; 9 nucleotides agree with TRBD2. With V trimmed by 5 bases and J by 3 bases, 9 bases remained unmatched. The CDR3 totals 16 residues. In nucleotides, the CDR3 is TGTGCCAGCAGTAAACAGCCGGGACTAGCTACAGATACGCAGTATTTT. Protein sequence: CASSKQPGLATDTQYF.

The chain carries TRBV7-2 and TRBJ1-2; 8 positions agree with TRBD1. CDR3 length: 14 residues. The V gene's germline CDR1 is SGHTA and CDR2 FQGNSA. Germline trimming cut 5 bases from V and 6 bases from J; bases unmatched to any gene: 8. The CDR3 nucleotides read TGTGCCAGCAGCAACGGACAGGGACTCGATGGCTACACCTTC. This encodes CASSNGQGLDGYTF.

This clonotype was recorded many times. The CDR3 nucleotides are TGTGCCAGCAGTGAAATCTTACTAGCGAACGAGCAGTACTTC. This encodes CASSEILLANEQYF. The chain joins TRBV2 to TRBJ2-7, with 7 bases lining up with TRBD2. V lost 2 bases, J lost 5 bases, and 6 bases stayed unmatched. The germline gives CDR1 SNHLY, CDR2 FYNNEI. This CDR3 contains 14 residues.

About this clonotype: A read error is the likely source, as a far larger clone sits one nucleotide away. The chain carries TRBV28 and TRBJ2-5; TRBD2 might be the D (5 bases). The CDR3 has 19 amino acids. The germline gives CDR1 MDHEN, CDR2 SYDVKM. The V and J ends lost 4 bases and 5 bases respectively, with 29 bases between them. This chain's CDR3 is CASSYAIYCPDPQRETQYF. Written as DNA, the CDR3 is TGTGCCAGCAGTTACGCGATTTATTGCCCGGACCCCCAGCGGGAGACCCAGTACTTC.

The chain uses TRBV7-2 and TRBJ2-2; D is perhaps TRBD2 (6 bases). CDR3 size: 14 residues. Germline CDR1 is SGHTA and CDR2 is FQGNSA. V shed 6 bases and J shed 3 bases, with 11 bases lying between them. The CDR3 spells CASRGGADTGELFF. The CDR3 DNA reads TGTGCCAGCAGGGGGGGAGCAGACACCGGGGAGCTGTTTTTT. Variable domain in full (rest from reference TRBV7-2 and TRBJ2-2): GAGVSQSPSNKVTEKGKDVELRCDPISGHTALYWYRQSLGQGLEFLIYFQGNSAPDKSGLPSDRFSAERTGGSVSTLTIQRTQQEDSAVYLCASRGGADTGELFFGEGSRLTVL.

This clonotype was detected ten times or more. The chain uses TRBV4-3 and TRBJ2-3, with 10 bases identical to TRBD1. Looked up from germline, CDR1 is LGHNA and CDR2 is YSLEER. Unmatched junction bases numbered 6, after V lost 4 bases and J lost 5 bases. This CDR3 has 15 amino acids. This CDR3 reads CASSRGQGKGDTQYF. The CDR3 DNA is TGCGCCAGCAGCCGGGGACAGGGGAAGGGAGATACGCAGTATTTT.

This chain connects TRBV5-3 to TRBJ2-5, with D unresolved. TRBV5-3 is an ORF, with its function uncertain. V was pared by 8 bases and J by 2 bases, with 13 bases between. This CDR3 is 13 amino acids long. The CDR3: CASTIRSQETQYF. The CDR3, as DNA: TGTGCCAGCACTATACGGTCACAAGAGACCCAGTACTTC.

Note on this clonotype: Since a far larger clone is one base different, this is likely a read error. The V gene is TRBV5-3, the J gene TRBJ1-1; perhaps TRBD1 as D (5 bases). TRBV5-3 is filed as an ORF, its function uncertain. The CDR3 loop spans 14 amino acids. CDR3 nucleotide sequence: TGCGGCAGCAGCCCGGGGACGGCGCTTACTGAAGCTTTCTTT. Translating gives CGSSPGTALTEAFF.

Ten or more counts support this clonotype. The J gene is TRBJ1-5, the V gene TRBV7-2; D gene ambiguous. Trimming took off 5 bases at V and 3 bases at J, with 17 bases between the two ends. CDR3 length: 16 residues. Germline V gene sequence: CDR1 SGHTA, CDR2 FQGNSA. Written as DNA, the CDR3 is TGTGCCAGCAGCCAAAGGTCCGGAGTGCTCAATCAGCCCCAGCATTTT. It specifies CASSQRSGVLNQPQHF.

At least ten counts were recorded for this clonotype. The V call is TRBV7-9, the J call TRBJ1-2; no clear D. CDR1 is SEHNR, CDR2 FQNEAQ, per germline (reference sequence). Trimming cost V 3 bases and J 0 bases, with 8 bases left between them. This CDR3 is built from 14 residues. The CDR3 protein is CASSLPISNYGYTF. Written as DNA, the CDR3 is TGTGCCAGCAGCTTGCCCATCTCTAACTATGGCTACACCTTC.

The chain combines TRBV20-1 with TRBJ1-2, with 7 bases identical to TRBD1. The CDR3 extends over 13 amino acids. Trimming removed 6 bases from V and 6 bases from J; junction bases left unmatched: 10. The germline V gene encodes CDR1 DFQATT and CDR2 SNEGSKA (reference sequence). CDR3 residues: CSASNRGKNGYTF. The CDR3 coding sequence is TGCAGTGCAAGTAACAGGGGAAAGAATGGCTACACCTTC.

The chain is built from TRBV4-2 and TRBJ2-3, with 11 positions matching TRBD2. Germline values: CDR1 LGHNA, CDR2 YNFKEQ. The CDR3 has 15 amino acids. The junction had 4 bases not matched to a gene; V was cut back by 4 bases and J by 4 bases. CDR3 loop: CASSPTSGVADTQYF. As DNA, the CDR3 is TGTGCCAGCAGCCCGACTAGCGGGGTAGCAGATACGCAGTATTTT.

Worth noting for this clonotype: This likely came from a read error, as a far larger clone is one base away. V and J are TRBV6-5 and TRBJ1-5; 7 bases align to TRBD1. Germline-derived CDR1 and CDR2 are MNHEY and SVGAGI. The CDR3 totals 14 residues. V trimming: 2 bases; J trimming: 6 bases; junction bases outside the gene matches: 4. The CDR3 sequence: CASSYRGPGQPQHF. The CDR3 bases are TGTGCCAGCAGTTACAGGGGGCCGGGTCAGCCCCAGCATTTT.

In this sample, this clonotype turned up many times. The J gene is TRBJ2-3, the V gene TRBV27, with D possibly matching TRBD2 (5 bases). The CDR3 has 12 residues. V was trimmed by 6 bases and J by 5 bases, leaving 9 bases between them. Germline CDR1 and CDR2: MNHEY and SMNVEV (reference sequence). CDR3 sequence: CASRGDEDTQYF. The CDR3, as DNA: TGTGCCAGCAGGGGAGATGAAGATACGCAGTATTTT.

This clonotype was found a few times. The chain combines TRBV28 with TRBJ1-5, with TRBD1 as a possible D gene (5 bases). Germline lookup yields CDR1 MDHEN and CDR2 SYDVKM. This CDR3 is built from 19 residues. V lost 5 bases and J lost 1, with 24 bases in between. The CDR3: CASSHPRGARLGSNQPQHF. The CDR3 coding sequence is TGTGCCAGCAGTCATCCTCGGGGCGCGAGGTTAGGAAGCAATCAGCCCCAGCATTTT.

This clonotype counts as medium-sized. V usage is TRBV28 and J usage is TRBJ2-3, with 9 positions matching TRBD1. CDR3 length: 15 residues. The germline CDR1 and CDR2 sequences are MDHEN and SYDVKM. Trimming at V came to 2 bases and at J to 2 bases, leaving 2 bases not matched to a gene. The CDR3 coding sequence is TGTGCCAGCAGTTTAGGGACAGGGCACACAGATACGCAGTATTTT. As protein: CASSLGTGHTDTQYF.

This clonotype has a count of ten or more. The rearrangement uses TRBV4-1 and TRBJ2-7, with 7 bases matching TRBD1. Unmatched junction bases numbered 12, after V lost 3 bases and J lost 1 base. CDR3 size: 17 residues. CDR1 MGHRA and CDR2 YSYEKL come from the germline V gene. CDR3: CASSHPNAGTASYEQYF. The CDR3 nucleotides are TGCGCCAGCAGCCATCCTAACGCCGGGACAGCTTCCTACGAGCAGTACTTC.

This clonotype was detected many times. This rearrangement joins TRBV6-2 or TRBV6-3 to TRBJ2-1; 7 nucleotides match TRBD2. The CDR3 runs to 18 residues. Germline V CDR1 and CDR2: MNHEY, SVGEGT. J gave up 2 bases and V 2 bases, and 12 bases lay outside the gene matches. In nucleotides, the CDR3 is TGTGCCAGCAGTTACCCGAAAGGGGAGGGGTTTACCTACAATGAGCAGTTCTTC. Protein product: CASSYPKGEGFTYNEQFF.

At least ten counts were recorded for this clonotype. This chain joins TRBV21-1 and TRBJ2-2; the table assigns TRBD1, which was not confirmed against the DNA. TRBV21-1 is marked as a pseudogene. The CDR3 extends over 13 amino acids. The CDR3 DNA reads TGTGCCAGCACCCTAGGGCGGTCCGGGGAGCTGTTTTTT. Translating it yields CASTLGRSGELFF.

This clonotype was seen many times. The chain links TRBV27 to TRBJ2-1; 9 nucleotides line up with TRBD1. Trimming took 3 bases from V and 7 from J; bases not matched to a gene: 7. Germline CDR1 and CDR2: MNHEY and SMNVEV (reference sequence). This CDR3 contains 15 residues. CDR3 in amino acids: CASSFQGTGSNEQFF. CDR3 sequence (DNA): TGTGCCAGCAGTTTCCAAGGGACAGGGAGTAATGAGCAGTTCTTC.

With regard to this clonotype: One junction end disagrees with the germline gene, perhaps due to a read error. The rearrangement uses TRBV18 and TRBJ1-3; D is unresolved. This CDR3 contains 13 residues. Per the germline V gene, CDR1 is KGHSH and CDR2 is LQKENI. The CDR3 loop is CASSPAGGNTIYF. The CDR3 bases are TGTGCTAGCTCACCAGCGGGAGGAAACACCATATATTTT.

The V and J genes are TRBV9 and TRBJ2-1; the D gene could be TRBD1 or TRBD2 (7 bases each). CDR1 and CDR2 (germline): SGDLS, YYNGEE. V lost 0 bases to trimming and J lost 1 base, with 17 bases between them. The CDR3 is 18 amino acids. The CDR3 sequence: CASSVAAGGAPSYNEQFF. CDR3 nucleotides: TGTGCCAGCAGCGTAGCGGCAGGGGGGGCCCCTTCCTACAATGAGCAGTTCTTC.

V gene TRBV11-1 combines with J gene TRBJ2-7, with D possibly matching TRBD2 (5 bases). Trimming left V 5 bases short and J 0 bases short, with 8 bases between. The CDR3 is made up of 13 amino acids. Germline CDR1 and CDR2: SGHAT and FQDESV (reference sequence). CDR3 region: CASSREGSYEQYF. CDR3 in DNA: TGTGCCAGCAGCCGAGAGGGCTCCTACGAGCAGTACTTC.